This TCR beta chain was recovered during a study of blood T cell repertoires in COVID-19. Seattle patients were enrolled during active infection and followed longitudinally. The CDR3 loop spans 15 amino acids. V shed 4 bases and J shed 6 bases, with 15 bases lying between them. Germline loops: CDR1 LGHNA, CDR2 YSLEER. Per the original data handling: Counts of nucleated cells, estimated from reference gene primer amplification, were obtained. The data were produced by immunoSEQ multiplex PCR, yet TCRdb's version contains in-frame clones alone and is incomplete. The V and J calls and clone size were taken over from that table, and D and trimming were inferred from the DNA. Counted here are tens of thousands of clones, roughly 87% occurring once; the ten biggest clones make up roughly 4.7%.

What was sequenced was peripheral blood. The clonotype was recovered from a man in his sixties with COVID-19, enrolled during active disease. This chain links TRBV4-3 with TRBJ2-2; a weak D match, TRBD2 (5 bases). For the CDR3, the DNA is TGCGCCAGCAGCCTAGTAACGGGGAGAGCCGGGGAGCTGTTTTTT. Amino acid sequence: CASSLVTGRAGELFF.